The rows below give T cell receptor beta chains drawn from one sample of a study of blood T cells in healthy people across ages. Each CDR3 protein is one row after TCRdb ran MiXCR on the 5' RACE reads. This sample has 650,000 to 800,000 distinct CDR3 sequences, with more than 40% found just once. The source material was blood. The receptors originated from a man aged 55 to 70 in good health. Both conserved end residues are part of each CDR3. A D gene is named only where the DNA matches it firmly. Some rows mark clone size as missing; the rest say once, few, many or name a class of expanded clone.

V gene,D gene,J gene,clone size,CDR3 DNA,CDR3 protein
TRBV6-5,TRBD2,TRBJ2-7,NA,TGTGCCAGCAGTTACTCGGCGGGGGACCCCTACGAGCAGTACTTC,CASSYSAGDPYEQYF
TRBV20-1,TRBD2,TRBJ2-5,NA,TGCAGTGCTAGAGATTGGGGACTAGCGGGGTCCCAAGAGACCCAGTACTTC,CSARDWGLAGSQETQYF
TRBV29-1,NA,TRBJ1-4,few,TGCAGCGTGAGGGGGGGAGAAAAACTGTTTTTT,CSVRGGEKLFF
TRBV3-1,TRBD2,TRBJ2-3,few,TGTGCCAGCAGCAACCCCCAGCGGGGGGGCCGTGTCACAGATACGCAGTATTTT,CASSNPQRGGRVTDTQYF
TRBV6-5,NA,TRBJ2-7,NA,TGTGCCAGCAAGGAGGGCATAACCTACGAGCAGTACTTC,CASKEGITYEQYF
TRBV2,TRBD1,TRBJ2-3,NA,TGTGCCAGCAGGGCCGGGACAGGTTGCACAGATACGCAGTATTTT,CASRAGTGCTDTQYF
TRBV28,NA,TRBJ2-5,NA,TGTGCCGGCAGTTTAAAATCGGCGGGGAGGACCCAGTACTTC,CAGSLKSAGRTQYF
TRBV5-1,NA,TRBJ2-5,NA,TGCGCCAGCAGCTTGGAGGCCAGGGCTTTGGAGACCCAGTACTTC,CASSLEARALETQYF
TRBV4-1,TRBD1,TRBJ2-5,few,TGCGCCAGCAGCCAAGTGGGGACAGGGTTGCAAGAGACCCAGTACTTC,CASSQVGTGLQETQYF
TRBV4-1,NA,TRBJ1-2,few,TGCGCCAGCAGCCAAGGACAAGAGGTAGTGTTGTACTATGGCTACACCTTC,CASSQGQEVVLYYGYTF
TRBV4-1,NA,TRBJ1-4,NA,TGCGCCAGCAGCCAAGATAGGGTAGGCGGGGGCGCGAGGGAAAAACTGTTTTTT,CASSQDRVGGGAREKLFF
TRBV5-5,TRBD2,TRBJ2-7,few,TGTGCCAGCAGCCTCATTAGCGGGGGTGGCGAGCAGTACTTC,CASSLISGGGEQYF
TRBV24-1,TRBD1,TRBJ2-1,NA,TGTGCCACCAGTGCCGGACGACAGGGGGGGACGAGTGAGCAGTTCTTC,CATSAGRQGGTSEQFF
TRBV28,TRBD1,TRBJ2-7,few,TGTGCCAGCAGTGGGGACAGGGTTCTTTACGAGCAGTACTTC,CASSGDRVLYEQYF
TRBV6-4,NA,TRBJ2-3,few,TGTGCCAGCAGTGCGATAGAGGGCGCAGATACGCAGTATTTT,CASSAIEGADTQYF
TRBV10-3,NA,TRBJ2-7,NA,TGTGCCATCAGTGAGGGACAGAGCTACGAGCAGTACTTC,CAISEGQSYEQYF
TRBV27,TRBD2,TRBJ2-7,few,TGTGCCAGCACCTCGACTAGCGTGGGCTCCTACGAGCAGTACTTC,CASTSTSVGSYEQYF
TRBV10-3,TRBD2,TRBJ2-1,NA,TGTGCCATCAGTGAGTCTAGCGGGATGGGTGAGCAGTTCTTC,CAISESSGMGEQFF
TRBV29-1,NA,TRBJ2-7,NA,TGCAGCGCGGCACGTCACGGCTACGAGCAGTACTTC,CSAARHGYEQYF
TRBV7-9,NA,TRBJ2-5,few,TGTGCCAGCAGCTTAGTTGATGCAGGGCAAGAGACCCAGTACTTC,CASSLVDAGQETQYF
TRBV20-1,TRBD2,TRBJ2-1,few,TGCAGTGCTGAAAATAGCGGGGGGGGGCCTGGGCAGTTCTTC,CSAENSGGGPGQFF
TRBV15,NA,TRBJ2-1,NA,TGTGCCACCAGCAGTGGCGGGGAGCTTAGCTCCTACAATGAGCAGTTCTTC,CATSSGGELSSYNEQFF
TRBV9,TRBD2,TRBJ2-5,few,TGTGCCAGCAATCCCGGGCGGGGGAACCAAGAGACCCAGTACTTC,CASNPGRGNQETQYF
TRBV24-1,NA,TRBJ2-1,NA,TGTGCCGCCAGTGACGCTATTTCCGATGAGCAGTTCTTC,CAASDAISDEQFF
TRBV4-1,NA,TRBJ2-7,NA,TGCGCCAGCAGCCAAGCTGACAGGCAGACCTACGAGCAGTACTTC,CASSQADRQTYEQYF
TRBV7-9,TRBD1,TRBJ1-5,NA,TGTGCCAGCAGCAAAGGGGGGACAGGCAGCAATCAGCTCCAGCATTTT,CASSKGGTGSNQLQHF
TRBV12-3/TRBV12-4,NA,TRBJ1-2,NA,TGTGCCAGCAGTTTCGCCGACAGGCTAAATGGCTACACCTTC,CASSFADRLNGYTF
TRBV7-9,NA,TRBJ2-5,few,TGTGCCAGCAGCGTCCCCGGTCGGCAAGAGACCCAGTACTTC,CASSVPGRQETQYF
TRBV20-1,NA,TRBJ1-5,NA,TGCAGTGCCCGACAGGATAGCAATCGGCCCCAGCATTTT,CSARQDSNRPQHF